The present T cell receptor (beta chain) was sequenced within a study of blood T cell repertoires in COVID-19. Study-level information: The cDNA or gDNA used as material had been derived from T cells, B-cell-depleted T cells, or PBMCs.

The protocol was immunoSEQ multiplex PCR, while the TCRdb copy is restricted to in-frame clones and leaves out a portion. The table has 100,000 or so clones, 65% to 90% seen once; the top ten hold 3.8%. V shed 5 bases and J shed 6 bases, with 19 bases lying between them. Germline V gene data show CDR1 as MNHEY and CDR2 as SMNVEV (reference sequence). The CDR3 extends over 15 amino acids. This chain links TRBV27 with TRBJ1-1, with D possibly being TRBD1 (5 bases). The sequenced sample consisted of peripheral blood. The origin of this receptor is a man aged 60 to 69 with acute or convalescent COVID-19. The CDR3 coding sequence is TGTGCCAGCAGTCCAACCGGGACTTTGACACCTGAAGCTTTCTTT. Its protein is CASSPTGTLTPEAFF.